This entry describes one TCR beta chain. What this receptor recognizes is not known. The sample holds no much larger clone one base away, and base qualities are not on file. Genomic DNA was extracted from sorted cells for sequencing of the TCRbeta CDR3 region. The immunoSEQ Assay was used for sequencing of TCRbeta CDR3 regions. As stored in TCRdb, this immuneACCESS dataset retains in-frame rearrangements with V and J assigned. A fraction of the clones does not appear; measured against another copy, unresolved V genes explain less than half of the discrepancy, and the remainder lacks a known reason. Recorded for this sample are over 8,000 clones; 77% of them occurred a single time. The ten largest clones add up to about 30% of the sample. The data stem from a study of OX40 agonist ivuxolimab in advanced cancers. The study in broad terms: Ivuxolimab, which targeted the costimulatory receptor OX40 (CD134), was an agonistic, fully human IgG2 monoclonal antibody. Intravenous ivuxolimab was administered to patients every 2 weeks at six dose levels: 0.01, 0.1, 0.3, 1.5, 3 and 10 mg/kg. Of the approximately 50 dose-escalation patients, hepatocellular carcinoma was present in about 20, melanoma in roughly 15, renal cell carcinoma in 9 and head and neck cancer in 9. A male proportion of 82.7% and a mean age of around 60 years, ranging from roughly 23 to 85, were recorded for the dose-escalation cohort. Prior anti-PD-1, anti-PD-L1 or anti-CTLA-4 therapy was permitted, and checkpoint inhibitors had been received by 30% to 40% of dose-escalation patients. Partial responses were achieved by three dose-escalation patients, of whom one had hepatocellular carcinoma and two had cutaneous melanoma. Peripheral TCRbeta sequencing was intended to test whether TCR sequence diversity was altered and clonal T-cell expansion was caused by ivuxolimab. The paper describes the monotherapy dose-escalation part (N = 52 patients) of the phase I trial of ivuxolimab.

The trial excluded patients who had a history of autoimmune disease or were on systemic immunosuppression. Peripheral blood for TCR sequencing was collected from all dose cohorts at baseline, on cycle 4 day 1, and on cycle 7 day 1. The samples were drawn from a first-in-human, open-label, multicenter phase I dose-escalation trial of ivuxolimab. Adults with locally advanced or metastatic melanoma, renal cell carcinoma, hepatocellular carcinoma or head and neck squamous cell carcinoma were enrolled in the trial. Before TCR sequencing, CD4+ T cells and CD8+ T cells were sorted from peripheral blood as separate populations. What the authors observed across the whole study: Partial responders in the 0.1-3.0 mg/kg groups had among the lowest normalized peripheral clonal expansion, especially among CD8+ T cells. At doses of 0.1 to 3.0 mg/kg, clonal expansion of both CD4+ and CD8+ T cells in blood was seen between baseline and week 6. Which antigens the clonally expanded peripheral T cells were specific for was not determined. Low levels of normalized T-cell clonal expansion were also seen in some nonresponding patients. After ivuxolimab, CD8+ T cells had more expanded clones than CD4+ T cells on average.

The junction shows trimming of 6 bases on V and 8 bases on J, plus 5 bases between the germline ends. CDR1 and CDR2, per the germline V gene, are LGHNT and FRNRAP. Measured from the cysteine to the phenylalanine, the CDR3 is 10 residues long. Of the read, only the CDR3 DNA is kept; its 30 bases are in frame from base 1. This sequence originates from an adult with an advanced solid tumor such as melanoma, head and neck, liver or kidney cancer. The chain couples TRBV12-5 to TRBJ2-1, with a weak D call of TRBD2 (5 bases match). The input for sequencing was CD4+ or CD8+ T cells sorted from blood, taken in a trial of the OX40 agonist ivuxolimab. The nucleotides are TGTGCTAGTGGCGGGGATGAGCAGTTCTTC. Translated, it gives CASGGDEQFF.